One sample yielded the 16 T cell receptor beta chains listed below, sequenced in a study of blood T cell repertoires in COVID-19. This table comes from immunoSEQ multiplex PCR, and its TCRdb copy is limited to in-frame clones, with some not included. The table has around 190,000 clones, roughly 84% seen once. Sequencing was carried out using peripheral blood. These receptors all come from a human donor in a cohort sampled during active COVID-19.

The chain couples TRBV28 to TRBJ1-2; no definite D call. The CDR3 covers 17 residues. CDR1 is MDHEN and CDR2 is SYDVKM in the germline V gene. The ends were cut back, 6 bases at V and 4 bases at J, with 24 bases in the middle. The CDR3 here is CASRLARRDHSGYGYTF. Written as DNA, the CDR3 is TGTGCCAGCAGACTAGCCCGTCGGGATCACTCGGGCTATGGCTACACCTTC.

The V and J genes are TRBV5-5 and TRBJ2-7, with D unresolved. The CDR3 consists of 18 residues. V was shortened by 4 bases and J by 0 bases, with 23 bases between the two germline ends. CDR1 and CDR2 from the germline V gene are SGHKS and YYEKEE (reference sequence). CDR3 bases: TGTGCCAGCAGCATCGCCCCGTTAAAAGCATTTCGCTCCTACGAGCAGTACTTC. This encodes CASSIAPLKAFRSYEQYF.

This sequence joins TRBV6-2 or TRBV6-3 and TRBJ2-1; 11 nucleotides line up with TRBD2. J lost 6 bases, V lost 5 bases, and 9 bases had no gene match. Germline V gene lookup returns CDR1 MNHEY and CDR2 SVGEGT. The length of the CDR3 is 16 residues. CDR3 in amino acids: CASSGGTSGPGNEQFF. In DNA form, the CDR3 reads TGTGCCAGCAGTGGGGGGACTAGCGGACCCGGCAATGAGCAGTTCTTC.

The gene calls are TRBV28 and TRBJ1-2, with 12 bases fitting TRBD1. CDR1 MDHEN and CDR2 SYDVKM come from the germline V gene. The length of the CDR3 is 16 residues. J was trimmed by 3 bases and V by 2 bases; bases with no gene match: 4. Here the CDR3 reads CASSLTGTGGDYGYTF. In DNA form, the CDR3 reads TGTGCCAGCAGTTTAACCGGGACAGGGGGCGACTATGGCTACACCTTC.

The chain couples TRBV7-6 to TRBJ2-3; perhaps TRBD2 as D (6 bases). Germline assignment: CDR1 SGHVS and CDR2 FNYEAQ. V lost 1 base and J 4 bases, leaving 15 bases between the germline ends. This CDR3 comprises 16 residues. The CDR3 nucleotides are TGTGCCAGCAGCTTAGGAGTCAGCGGAGGGGCAGATACGCAGTATTTT. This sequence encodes CASSLGVSGGADTQYF.

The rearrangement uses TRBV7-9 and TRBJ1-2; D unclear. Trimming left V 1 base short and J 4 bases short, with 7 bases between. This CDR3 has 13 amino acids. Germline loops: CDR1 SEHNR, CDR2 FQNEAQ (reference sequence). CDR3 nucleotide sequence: TGTGCCAGCAGCTTAGTTGTTAGCTATGGCTACACCTTC. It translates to CASSLVVSYGYTF.

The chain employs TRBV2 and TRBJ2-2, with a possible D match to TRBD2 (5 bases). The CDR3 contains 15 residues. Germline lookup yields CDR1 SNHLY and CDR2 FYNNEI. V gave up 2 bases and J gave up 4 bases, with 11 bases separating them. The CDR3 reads CASSEHTGVTGELFF. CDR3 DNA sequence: TGTGCCAGCAGTGAACATACCGGGGTCACCGGGGAGCTGTTTTTT.

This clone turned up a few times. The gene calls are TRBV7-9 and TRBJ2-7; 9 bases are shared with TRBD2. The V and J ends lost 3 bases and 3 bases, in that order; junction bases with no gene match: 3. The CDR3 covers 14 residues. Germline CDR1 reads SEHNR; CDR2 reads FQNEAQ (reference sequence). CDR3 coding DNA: TGTGCCAGCAGCTTTGATAGCGGGAGCTACGAGCAGTACTTC. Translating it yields CASSFDSGSYEQYF. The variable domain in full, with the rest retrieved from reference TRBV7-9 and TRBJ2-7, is DTGVSQNPRHKITKRGQNVTFRCDPISEHNRLYWYRQTLGQGPEFLTYFQNEAQLEKSRLLSDRFSAERPKGSFSTLEIQRTEQGDSAMYLCASSFDSGSYEQYFGPGTRLTVT.

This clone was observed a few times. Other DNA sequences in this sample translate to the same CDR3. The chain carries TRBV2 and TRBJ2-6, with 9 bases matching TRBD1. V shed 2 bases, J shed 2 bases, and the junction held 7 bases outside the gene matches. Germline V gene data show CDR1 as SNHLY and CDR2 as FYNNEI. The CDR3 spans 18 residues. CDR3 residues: CASSERQGGYPGANVLTF. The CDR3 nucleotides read TGTGCCAGCAGTGAAAGACAGGGGGGGTACCCTGGGGCCAACGTCCTGACTTTC.

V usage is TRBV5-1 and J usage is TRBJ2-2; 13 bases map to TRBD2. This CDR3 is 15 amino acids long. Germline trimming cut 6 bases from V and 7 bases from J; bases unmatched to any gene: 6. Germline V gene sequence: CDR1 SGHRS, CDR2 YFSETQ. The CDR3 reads CASKGLAGVIGELFF. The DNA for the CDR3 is TGCGCCAGCAAAGGACTAGCGGGAGTTATCGGGGAGCTGTTTTTT. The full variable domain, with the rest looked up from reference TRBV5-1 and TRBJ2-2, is KAGVTQTPRYLIKTRGQQVTLSCSPISGHRSVSWYQQTPGQGLQFLFEYFSETQRNKGNFPGRFSGRQFSNSRSEMNVSTLELGDSALYLCASKGLAGVIGELFFGEGSRLTVL.

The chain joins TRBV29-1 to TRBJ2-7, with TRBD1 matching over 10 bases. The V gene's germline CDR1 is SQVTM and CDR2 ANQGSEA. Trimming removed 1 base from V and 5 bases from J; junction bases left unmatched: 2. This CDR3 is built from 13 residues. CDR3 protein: CSVEGDRGNEQYF. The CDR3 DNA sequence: TGCAGCGTTGAAGGGGACAGGGGAAACGAGCAGTACTTC.

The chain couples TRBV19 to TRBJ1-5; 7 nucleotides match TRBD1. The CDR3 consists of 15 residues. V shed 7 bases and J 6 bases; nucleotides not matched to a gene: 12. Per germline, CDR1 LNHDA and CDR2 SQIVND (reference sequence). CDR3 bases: TGTGCCAGTACCATGCAGGGCCAGGGGGGTCAGCCCCAGCATTTT. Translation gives CASTMQGQGGQPQHF.

The CDR3 loop is CASSPLPGTYNEQFF. CDR3 DNA sequence: TGTGCCAGCAGCCCCCTTCCAGGGACCTACAATGAGCAGTTCTTC. The chain couples TRBV11-2 to TRBJ2-1, with D perhaps matching TRBD1 (5 bases). V dropped 5 bases and J dropped 2 bases, with 13 bases sitting between them. Germline V gene lookup returns CDR1 SGHAT and CDR2 FQNNGV. This CDR3 region has 15 residues.

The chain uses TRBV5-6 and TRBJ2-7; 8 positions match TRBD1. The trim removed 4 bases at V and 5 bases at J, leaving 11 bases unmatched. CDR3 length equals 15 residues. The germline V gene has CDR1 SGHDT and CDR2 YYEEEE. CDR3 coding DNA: TGTGCCAGCAGCCAGGCAGGACAGGGTAAGCACGAGCAGTACTTC. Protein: CASSQAGQGKHEQYF. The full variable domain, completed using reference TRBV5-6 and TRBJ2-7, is DAGVTQSPTHLIKTRGQQVTLRCSPKSGHDTVSWYQQALGQGPQFIFQYYEEEERQRGNFPDRFSGHQFPNYSSELNVNALLLGDSALYLCASSQAGQGKHEQYFGPGTRLTVT.

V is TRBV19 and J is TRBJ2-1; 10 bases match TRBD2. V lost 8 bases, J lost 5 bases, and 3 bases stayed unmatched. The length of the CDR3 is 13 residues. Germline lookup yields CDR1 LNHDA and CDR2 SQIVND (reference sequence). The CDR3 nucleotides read TGTGCCAGTGCCGGACTAGCGGACAATGAGCAGTTCTTC. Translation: CASAGLADNEQFF.

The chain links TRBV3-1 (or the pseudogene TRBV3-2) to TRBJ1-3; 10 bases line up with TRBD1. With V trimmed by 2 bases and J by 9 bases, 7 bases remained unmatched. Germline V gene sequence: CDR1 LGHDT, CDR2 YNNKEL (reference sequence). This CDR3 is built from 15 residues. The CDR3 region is CASSQQTGGLVTIYF. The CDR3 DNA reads TGTGCCAGCAGCCAACAGACAGGGGGCTTAGTCACCATATATTTT.